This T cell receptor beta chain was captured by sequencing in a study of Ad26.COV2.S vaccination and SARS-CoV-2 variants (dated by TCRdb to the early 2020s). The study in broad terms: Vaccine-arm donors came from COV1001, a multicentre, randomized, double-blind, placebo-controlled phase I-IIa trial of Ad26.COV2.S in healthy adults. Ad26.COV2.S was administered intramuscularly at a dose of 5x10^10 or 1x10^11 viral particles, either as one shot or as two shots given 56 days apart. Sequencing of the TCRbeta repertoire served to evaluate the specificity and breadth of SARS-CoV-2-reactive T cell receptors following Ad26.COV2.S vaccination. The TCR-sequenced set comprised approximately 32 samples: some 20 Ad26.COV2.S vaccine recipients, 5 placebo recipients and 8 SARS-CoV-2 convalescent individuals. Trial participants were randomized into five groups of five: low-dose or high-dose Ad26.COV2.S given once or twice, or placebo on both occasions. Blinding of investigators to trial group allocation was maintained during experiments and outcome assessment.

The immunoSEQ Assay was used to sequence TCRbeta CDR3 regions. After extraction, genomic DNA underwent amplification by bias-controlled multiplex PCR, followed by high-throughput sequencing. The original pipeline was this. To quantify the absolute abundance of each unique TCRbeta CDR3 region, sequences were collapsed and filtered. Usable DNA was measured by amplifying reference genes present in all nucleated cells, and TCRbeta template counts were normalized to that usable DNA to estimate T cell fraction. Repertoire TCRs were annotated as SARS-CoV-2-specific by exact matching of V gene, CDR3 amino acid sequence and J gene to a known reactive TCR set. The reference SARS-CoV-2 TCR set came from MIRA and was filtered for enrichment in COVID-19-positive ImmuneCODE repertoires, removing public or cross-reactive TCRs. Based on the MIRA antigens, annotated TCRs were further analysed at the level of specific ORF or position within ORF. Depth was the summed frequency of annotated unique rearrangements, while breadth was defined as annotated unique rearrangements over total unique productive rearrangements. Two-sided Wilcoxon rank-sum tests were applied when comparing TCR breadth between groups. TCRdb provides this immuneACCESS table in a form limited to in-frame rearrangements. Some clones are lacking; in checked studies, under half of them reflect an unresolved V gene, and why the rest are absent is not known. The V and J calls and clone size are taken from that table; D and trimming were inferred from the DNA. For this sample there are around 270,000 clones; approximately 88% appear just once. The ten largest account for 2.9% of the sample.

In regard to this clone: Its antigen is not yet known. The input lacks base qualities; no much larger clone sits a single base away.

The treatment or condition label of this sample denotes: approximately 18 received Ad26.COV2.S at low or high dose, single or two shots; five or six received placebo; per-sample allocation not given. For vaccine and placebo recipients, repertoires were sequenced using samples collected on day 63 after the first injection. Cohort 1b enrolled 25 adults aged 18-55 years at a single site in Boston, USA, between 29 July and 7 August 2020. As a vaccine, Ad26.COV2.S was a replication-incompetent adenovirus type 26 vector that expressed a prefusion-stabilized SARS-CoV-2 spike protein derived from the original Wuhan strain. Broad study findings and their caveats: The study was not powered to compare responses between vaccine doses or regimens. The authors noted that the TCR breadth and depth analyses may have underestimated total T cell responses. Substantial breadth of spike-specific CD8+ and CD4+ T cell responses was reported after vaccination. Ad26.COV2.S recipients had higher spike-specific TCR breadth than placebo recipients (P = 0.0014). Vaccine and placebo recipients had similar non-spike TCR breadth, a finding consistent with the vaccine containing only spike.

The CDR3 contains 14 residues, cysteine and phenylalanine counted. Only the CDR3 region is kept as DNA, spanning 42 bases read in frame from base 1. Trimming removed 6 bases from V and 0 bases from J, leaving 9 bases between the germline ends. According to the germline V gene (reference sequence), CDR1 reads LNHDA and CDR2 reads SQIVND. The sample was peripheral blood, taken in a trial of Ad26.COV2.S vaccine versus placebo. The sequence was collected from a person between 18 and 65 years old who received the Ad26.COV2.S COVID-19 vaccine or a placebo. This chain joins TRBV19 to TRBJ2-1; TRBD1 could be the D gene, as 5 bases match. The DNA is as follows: TGTGCCAGTAGCGACAGAGGCTCCTACAATGAGCAGTTCTTC. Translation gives CASSDRGSYNEQFF.